What follows is one T cell receptor beta chain and its context. The antigen is undetermined. This entry comes from a study of T cells expressing NK-cell markers. Study conclusions and caveats: Dominant NKG2C+ clonotype frequencies of about 1.0-7.0% of CD8+ T cells were measured in over 5 donors.

For TCR beta, cDNA was produced by 5'RACE template switching with UMIs. TCRdb reanalyzed the 5' RACE reads, giving one entry per CDR3 protein sequence and no DNA. This sample contains 250,000 to 300,000 distinct CDR3 sequences. Germline CDR1 reads DFQATT; CDR2 reads SNEGSKA (reference sequence). The CDR3 sequence is 14 residues long. The clonotype originates from a woman between 18 and 70 years old in good health. The rearrangement joins TRBV20-1 to TRBJ2-7; the TCRdb call, TRBD1, lacks DNA for checking. Sequencing used blood T cells: a sorted CD56 or NKG2C T cell subset, CD4+ or CD8+ T cells, or bulk PBMC T cells (not recorded which). This CDR3 is CSAREQGRTYEQYF.